The T cell receptor beta chain described here comes from a study of OX40 agonist ivuxolimab in advanced cancers. Study information: The dose-escalation group included hepatocellular carcinoma, melanoma, renal cell carcinoma and head and neck cancer. The dose-escalation cohort was around 83% male, with a mean age of approximately 62 years, ranging about 20 to 85. General study results and limits: Mean expanded clone counts were higher in CD8+ than CD4+ T cells.

Generated by immunoSEQ multiplex PCR, the TCRdb table keeps only in-frame clones and is missing some. The table includes fewer than 80,000 clones, about 90% detected once. As to this clone: Its cognate antigen is unknown.

The CDR3 runs 13 residues. Germline assignment: CDR1 MDHEN and CDR2 SYDVKM. Trimming removed 6 bases from V and 4 bases from J, with 12 bases in between. This chain links TRBV28 with TRBJ1-2, with TRBD1 as a possible D gene (6 bases). Material: CD4+ or CD8+ T cells sorted from blood, obtained in a trial of the OX40 agonist ivuxolimab. This receptor was taken from an adult with an advanced solid tumor such as melanoma, head and neck, liver or kidney cancer. CDR3 in DNA: TGTGCCAGCAGAGAACAGGGCCCCTATGGCTACACCTTC. This translates into CASREQGPYGYTF.